The 11 T cell receptor beta chains in this list originate from one sample, sequenced in a study of human T cells and chemical hapten exposure (dated by TCRdb to the early 2020s). In the paper's terms, the time point label means: pre-sensitization, week 0. The sample's treatment or condition, from its label and the paper: therapeutic diphenylcyclopropenone sensitization with weekly scalp DPC. Libraries came from RACE. For sequencing, a NextSeq 500 was employed. TCRdb trimmed public reads at Q25 via fastp, called clones via MiXCR and kept in-frame beta chains. When rows share a CDR3 protein, they turn into one entry using the most common DNA and genes. The sample contains roughly 40,000 distinct CDR3 sequences, more than 9% of them found a single time. The ten largest clones capture about 5.9% of the sample. The sample was whole blood, taken in connection with sensitization to the hapten diphenylcyclopropenone (DPC). These receptors all come from a man younger than 40 with alopecia areata. Some clones in this sample may be carry-over from other donors' samples.

This clonotype appeared a few times. The chain's CDR3 is CSALWGLAKETQYF. The CDR3 nucleotides read TGCAGCGCCCTGTGGGGCCTGGCAAAAGAGACCCAGTACTTC. J is TRBJ2-5 and V is TRBV29-1, with D possibly TRBD1 on 5 matching bases. Trimming cost V 7 bases and J 3 bases, with 18 bases left between them. This CDR3 is 14 amino acids long. Germline CDR1 reads SQVTM; CDR2 reads ANQGSEA. Variable domain in full (rest from reference TRBV29-1 and TRBJ2-5): SAVISQKPSRDICQRGTSLTIQCQVDSQVTMMFWYRQQPGQSLTLIATANQGSEATYESGFVIDKFPISRPNLTFSTLTVSNMSPEDSSIYLCSALWGLAKETQYFGPGTRLLVL.

This clonotype was seen only a few times. The V and J genes are TRBV7-6 and TRBJ1-1; D is possibly TRBD1 (5 bases). Looked up from germline, CDR1 is SGHVS and CDR2 is FNYEAQ. The CDR3 has 13 amino acids. Trimming took 4 bases from V and 1 from J, leaving 7 bases between them. CDR3 loop: CASSSRANTEAFF. In DNA, the CDR3 is TGTGCCAGCAGCTCCAGGGCGAACACTGAAGCTTTCTTT.

This clonotype was seen ten or more times. The rearrangement links TRBV5-1 to TRBJ1-6; 7 bases map to TRBD1. CDR3 length equals 15 residues. Germline lookup yields CDR1 SGHRS and CDR2 YFSETQ. V lost 6 bases, J lost 6 bases, and 9 bases stayed unmatched. CDR3 sequence reads: CASTRGGGTNSPLHF. In DNA form, the CDR3 reads TGCGCCAGCACCCGAGGAGGGGGCACTAATTCACCCCTCCACTTT.

This clonotype was recorded at least ten times. This chain connects TRBV20-1 to TRBJ2-1; 8 nucleotides align to TRBD1. CDR3 length: 14 amino acids. The V segment lost 3 bases and the J segment 4 bases; nucleotides outside the gene matches: 5. Germline CDR1 DFQATT, CDR2 SNEGSKA (reference sequence). The CDR3 nucleotides read TGCAGTGCTAGGACAGGGGCACGGTACAATGAGCAGTTCTTC. Translating it yields CSARTGARYNEQFF.

The sample holds many counts of this clonotype. The chain has TRBV2 and TRBJ1-5; no clear D gene. The CDR3 consists of 16 residues. The V end was cut by 2 bases, the J end by 0 bases, with 11 bases between. CDR1 and CDR2 from the germline V gene are SNHLY and FYNNEI. CDR3 DNA: TGTGCCAGCAGTGAAAGTCAAACTTATAGCAATCAGCCCCAGCATTTT. It codes for CASSESQTYSNQPQHF.

This clonotype was seen repeatedly, ten times or more. This rearrangement joins TRBV20-1 to TRBJ2-3; D is perhaps TRBD1 or TRBD2 (6 bases each). Deletions cut 4 bases from V and 1 base from J, with 18 bases between. This CDR3 is built from 16 residues. Germline V gene data show CDR1 as DFQATT and CDR2 as SNEGSKA (reference sequence). The CDR3 DNA reads as TGCAGTGCTATTAGCGGAGGGGGAAGAGGCACAGATACGCAGTATTTT. The encoded protein is CSAISGGGRGTDTQYF.

This clonotype has ten or more counts. The chain has TRBV20-1 and TRBJ2-3; D is ambiguous. V lost 4 bases and J 0 bases, leaving 11 bases between the germline ends. Germline V CDR1 and CDR2: DFQATT, SNEGSKA (reference sequence). CDR3 length: 14 residues. DNA for the CDR3: TGCAGTGCTACGGTGGGATCTAGCACAGATACGCAGTATTTT. It encodes CSATVGSSTDTQYF.

This clonotype was counted many times. The rearrangement joins TRBV28 to TRBJ1-6, with D maybe TRBD1 (5 bases). This CDR3 has 14 amino acids. The ends were cut back, 5 bases at V and 5 bases at J, with 10 bases in the middle. Germline lookup yields CDR1 MDHEN and CDR2 SYDVKM. The CDR3 nucleotides are TGTGCCAGCAGTCGGGGCAGAGATAATTCACCCCTCCACTTT. Amino acid sequence: CASSRGRDNSPLHF.

The chain combines TRBV12-3 or TRBV12-4 with TRBJ2-3; D remains unclear. V shed 7 bases and J shed 2 bases, with 4 bases lying between them. The CDR3 has 11 residues. CDR3 residues: CASIHTDTQYF. Here the CDR3 DNA reads TGTGCCAGCATTCACACAGATACGCAGTATTTT.

This clonotype has at least ten counts. This chain uses TRBV24-1 with TRBJ2-1; 8 positions agree with TRBD2. CDR1 is KGHDR, CDR2 SFDVKD, per germline. The CDR3 contains 17 residues. V shed 5 bases, J shed 1 base, and the junction held 9 bases outside the gene matches. CDR3 nucleotides: TGTGCCACCAGTGTAGCGCTAGCGGGTAGTTCCTACAATGAGCAGTTCTTC. Translation: CATSVALAGSSYNEQFF.

This clonotype was found a few times. This rearrangement joins TRBV2 to TRBJ1-5, with TRBD1 matching 7 bases. Trimming at V came to 8 bases and at J to 3 bases, leaving 13 bases not matched to a gene. The length of the CDR3 is 16 residues. Germline CDR1 and CDR2: SNHLY and FYNNEI. The CDR3 sequence is CASGHRGASTNQPQHF. CDR3 nucleotide sequence: TGTGCCAGCGGCCACAGGGGCGCATCCACCAATCAGCCCCAGCATTTT.